This T cell receptor (beta chain) appears in the sequencing data of a study of shared clonotypes between healthy human individuals. Findings of the study overall: Naive subsets generally had larger estimated richness than memory subsets. An anticipated effect of sequencing depth on clonotype sharing among donors was recognized. Around 5% was the fraction of naive CD4 clonotypes found shared across several donors. The sole specimen, blood, was sampled, and tissue repertoires likely differ.

This table comes from immunoSEQ multiplex PCR, and its TCRdb copy is limited to in-frame clones, with some not included. The table includes under 600,000 clones, 97% detected once. Of note for this clone: What it binds is not known.

The germline V and J ends were trimmed by 1 base and 1 base, with 7 bases remaining between them. Looked up from germline, CDR1 is SGHTA and CDR2 is FQGNSA. This CDR3 is built from 15 residues. The source material was naive CD4+ T cells sorted from blood. Subset indicated: CD45RA+ positively selected. This chain joins TRBV7-2 and TRBJ1-4, with a weak D call TRBD1 (5 bases). The TCR was taken from a woman between 25 and 40 years old in good health. The CDR3 loop is CASSLEGLTNEKLFF. CDR3 nucleotide sequence: TGTGCCAGCAGCTTAGAGGGGCTAACTAATGAAAAACTGTTTTTT. Variable domain in full (rest from reference TRBV7-2 and TRBJ1-4): GAGVSQSPSNKVTEKGKDVELRCDPISGHTALYWYRQSLGQGLEFLIYFQGNSAPDKSGLPSDRFSAERTGGSVSTLTIQRTQQEDSAVYLCASSLEGLTNEKLFFGSGTQLSVL.